These 13 T cell receptor beta chains were all obtained from the same sample, sequenced in a study of T cells after somatic rescue of genetic block. Produced via immunoSEQ multiplex PCR; TCRdb's table is partial and in-frame only. The sample shows around 50,000 clones, about 96% of them seen only once. Sequencing was done on a sample of peripheral blood mononuclear cells (PBMCs). The receptors shown here come from a child in the first two years of life.

The chain combines TRBV29-1 with TRBJ2-3, with D unclear. Per the germline V gene, CDR1 is SQVTM and CDR2 is ANQGSEA. The CDR3 is 15 amino acids. V was pared by 1 base and J by 2 bases, with 13 bases between. The CDR3, as DNA: TGCAGCGTTGAAGGTGGAAGGGAACCCACAGATACGCAGTATTTT. Protein product: CSVEGGREPTDTQYF.

The genes are TRBV7-6 and TRBJ2-4; D gene unclear. CDR3 length: 16 residues. Between the trimmed V and J ends, which lost 4 bases and 1 base, there was a span of 14 bases. CDR1 is SGHVS, CDR2 FNYEAQ, per germline. The CDR3 region has the DNA TGTGCCAGCAGCTCCGGGCAATTCGGCGCCAAAAACATTCAGTACTTC. It is translated as CASSSGQFGAKNIQYF. Variable domain in full (rest from reference TRBV7-6 and TRBJ2-4): GAGVSQSPRYKVTKRGQDVALRCDPISGHVSLYWYRQALGQGPEFLTYFNYEAQQDKSGLPNDRFSAERPEGSISTLTIQRTEQRDSAMYRCASSSGQFGAKNIQYFGAGTRLSVL.

This chain links TRBV10-2 with TRBJ1-5; D perhaps matches TRBD1 (5 bases). The CDR3 consists of 12 residues. The germline V gene encodes CDR1 WSHSY and CDR2 SAAADI. Trimming stripped 5 bases from V and 5 bases from J, with 7 bases between. CDR3 residues: CASSLGDQPQHF. DNA of the CDR3: TGCGCCAGCAGTTTAGGGGATCAGCCCCAGCATTTT.

The chain combines TRBV6-1 with TRBJ2-5, with D perhaps TRBD1 or TRBD2 (5 bases each). Germline V gene lookup returns CDR1 MNHNS and CDR2 SASEGT. The CDR3 spans 14 residues. The V and J ends lost 4 bases and 2 bases respectively, with 11 bases between them. DNA of the CDR3: TGTGCCAGCAGTGCCCGGGACGGGCAAGAGACCCAGTACTTC. Protein: CASSARDGQETQYF.

The sample holds one count of this clone. This chain joins TRBV28 and TRBJ1-4, with D unclear. V was cut by 4 bases and J by 4 bases, with 10 bases left in between. Germline lookup yields CDR1 MDHEN and CDR2 SYDVKM. The CDR3 runs 14 residues. CDR3 nucleotides: TGTGCCAGCAGTTCCAACCAAATTAATGAAAAACTGTTTTTT. Its protein product is CASSSNQINEKLFF.

The chain links TRBV6-5 to TRBJ1-5; D may be TRBD1 (6 bases). Per the germline V gene, CDR1 is MNHEY and CDR2 is SVGAGI. CDR3 size: 14 residues. With 5 bases removed from V and 7 bases from J, the gap between germline ends came to 15 bases. The CDR3 DNA follows: TGTGCCAGCAGTGGCAGGGGAGTGAGACAGCCCCAGCATTTT. Its protein is CASSGRGVRQPQHF.

The chain joins TRBV7-2 to TRBJ2-3; 14 nucleotides match TRBD2. The V and J ends lost 4 bases and 4 bases, in that order; junction bases with no gene match: 1. The germline CDR1 and CDR2 sequences are SGHTA and FQGNSA. This CDR3 has 15 amino acids. CDR3 DNA: TGTGCCAGCAGCTGGACTAGCGGGAGGCCAGATACGCAGTATTTT. Translating gives CASSWTSGRPDTQYF.

The chain combines TRBV10-3 with TRBJ2-3, with 10 bases matching TRBD2. Germline CDR1 ENHRY, CDR2 SYGVKD. Trimming removed 8 bases from V and 4 bases from J; junction bases left unmatched: 6. There are 14 residues in the CDR3. The CDR3 DNA is TGTGCCATCCGACCTAGCGGGAGCCCAGATACGCAGTATTTT. Encoded protein: CAIRPSGSPDTQYF.

V and J are TRBV29-1 and TRBJ1-4; D is uncertain. CDR3 length: 13 residues. V lost 2 bases and J lost 3, with 7 bases in between. Germline V gene lookup returns CDR1 SQVTM and CDR2 ANQGSEA. The chain's CDR3 is CSVEWKANEKLFF. CDR3 DNA: TGCAGCGTTGAATGGAAGGCTAATGAAAAACTGTTTTTT. The complete variable domain, with remaining parts taken from reference TRBV29-1 and TRBJ1-4, reads SAVISQKPSRDICQRGTSLTIQCQVDSQVTMMFWYRQQPGQSLTLIATANQGSEATYESGFVIDKFPISRPNLTFSTLTVSNMSPEDSSIYLCSVEWKANEKLFFGSGTQLSVL.

This chain links TRBV7-9 with TRBJ1-4, with D perhaps matching TRBD1 (6 bases). The CDR3 extends over 15 amino acids. Germline values: CDR1 SEHNR, CDR2 FQNEAQ (reference sequence). Trimming took 0 bases from V and 2 from J, leaving 7 bases between them. The CDR3 DNA reads as TGTGCCAGCAGCTTAGCGGGGGCCACTAATGAAAAACTGTTTTTT. As protein: CASSLAGATNEKLFF. Using reference TRBV7-9 and TRBJ1-4 for the parts outside the CDR3, the full variable domain is DTGVSQNPRHKITKRGQNVTFRCDPISEHNRLYWYRQTLGQGPEFLTYFQNEAQLEKSRLLSDRFSAERPKGSFSTLEIQRTEQGDSAMYLCASSLAGATNEKLFFGSGTQLSVL.

This clone has a single count. The gene calls are TRBV5-1 and TRBJ2-2, with 10 bases aligning to TRBD2. V gave up 4 bases and J gave up 3 bases; unmatched junction bases: 12. Germline CDR1 and CDR2: SGHRS and YFSETQ. The CDR3 is 18 amino acids. The CDR3 protein is CASSGLASGRGYTGELFF. For the CDR3, the DNA is TGCGCCAGCAGCGGGTTGGCTAGCGGGAGAGGGTACACCGGGGAGCTGTTTTTT.

The V call is TRBV29-1, the J call TRBJ2-1; no firm D call. The CDR3 totals 13 residues. Between the trimmed V and J ends, which lost 0 bases and 8 bases, there was a span of 11 bases. CDR1 is SQVTM and CDR2 is ANQGSEA in the germline V gene. The chain's CDR3 is CSVEEGPLDEQFF. The CDR3 nucleotides read TGCAGCGTTGAAGAAGGTCCGCTTGATGAGCAGTTCTTC.

This chain links TRBV28 with TRBJ1-2; D call uncertain. The CDR3 runs 14 residues. With 4 bases removed from V and 4 bases from J, the gap between germline ends came to 13 bases. Germline CDR1 MDHEN, CDR2 SYDVKM. CDR3 sequence reads: CASSSFLSRYGYTF. As DNA, the CDR3 is TGTGCCAGCAGTTCCTTCCTTTCACGCTATGGCTACACCTTC.